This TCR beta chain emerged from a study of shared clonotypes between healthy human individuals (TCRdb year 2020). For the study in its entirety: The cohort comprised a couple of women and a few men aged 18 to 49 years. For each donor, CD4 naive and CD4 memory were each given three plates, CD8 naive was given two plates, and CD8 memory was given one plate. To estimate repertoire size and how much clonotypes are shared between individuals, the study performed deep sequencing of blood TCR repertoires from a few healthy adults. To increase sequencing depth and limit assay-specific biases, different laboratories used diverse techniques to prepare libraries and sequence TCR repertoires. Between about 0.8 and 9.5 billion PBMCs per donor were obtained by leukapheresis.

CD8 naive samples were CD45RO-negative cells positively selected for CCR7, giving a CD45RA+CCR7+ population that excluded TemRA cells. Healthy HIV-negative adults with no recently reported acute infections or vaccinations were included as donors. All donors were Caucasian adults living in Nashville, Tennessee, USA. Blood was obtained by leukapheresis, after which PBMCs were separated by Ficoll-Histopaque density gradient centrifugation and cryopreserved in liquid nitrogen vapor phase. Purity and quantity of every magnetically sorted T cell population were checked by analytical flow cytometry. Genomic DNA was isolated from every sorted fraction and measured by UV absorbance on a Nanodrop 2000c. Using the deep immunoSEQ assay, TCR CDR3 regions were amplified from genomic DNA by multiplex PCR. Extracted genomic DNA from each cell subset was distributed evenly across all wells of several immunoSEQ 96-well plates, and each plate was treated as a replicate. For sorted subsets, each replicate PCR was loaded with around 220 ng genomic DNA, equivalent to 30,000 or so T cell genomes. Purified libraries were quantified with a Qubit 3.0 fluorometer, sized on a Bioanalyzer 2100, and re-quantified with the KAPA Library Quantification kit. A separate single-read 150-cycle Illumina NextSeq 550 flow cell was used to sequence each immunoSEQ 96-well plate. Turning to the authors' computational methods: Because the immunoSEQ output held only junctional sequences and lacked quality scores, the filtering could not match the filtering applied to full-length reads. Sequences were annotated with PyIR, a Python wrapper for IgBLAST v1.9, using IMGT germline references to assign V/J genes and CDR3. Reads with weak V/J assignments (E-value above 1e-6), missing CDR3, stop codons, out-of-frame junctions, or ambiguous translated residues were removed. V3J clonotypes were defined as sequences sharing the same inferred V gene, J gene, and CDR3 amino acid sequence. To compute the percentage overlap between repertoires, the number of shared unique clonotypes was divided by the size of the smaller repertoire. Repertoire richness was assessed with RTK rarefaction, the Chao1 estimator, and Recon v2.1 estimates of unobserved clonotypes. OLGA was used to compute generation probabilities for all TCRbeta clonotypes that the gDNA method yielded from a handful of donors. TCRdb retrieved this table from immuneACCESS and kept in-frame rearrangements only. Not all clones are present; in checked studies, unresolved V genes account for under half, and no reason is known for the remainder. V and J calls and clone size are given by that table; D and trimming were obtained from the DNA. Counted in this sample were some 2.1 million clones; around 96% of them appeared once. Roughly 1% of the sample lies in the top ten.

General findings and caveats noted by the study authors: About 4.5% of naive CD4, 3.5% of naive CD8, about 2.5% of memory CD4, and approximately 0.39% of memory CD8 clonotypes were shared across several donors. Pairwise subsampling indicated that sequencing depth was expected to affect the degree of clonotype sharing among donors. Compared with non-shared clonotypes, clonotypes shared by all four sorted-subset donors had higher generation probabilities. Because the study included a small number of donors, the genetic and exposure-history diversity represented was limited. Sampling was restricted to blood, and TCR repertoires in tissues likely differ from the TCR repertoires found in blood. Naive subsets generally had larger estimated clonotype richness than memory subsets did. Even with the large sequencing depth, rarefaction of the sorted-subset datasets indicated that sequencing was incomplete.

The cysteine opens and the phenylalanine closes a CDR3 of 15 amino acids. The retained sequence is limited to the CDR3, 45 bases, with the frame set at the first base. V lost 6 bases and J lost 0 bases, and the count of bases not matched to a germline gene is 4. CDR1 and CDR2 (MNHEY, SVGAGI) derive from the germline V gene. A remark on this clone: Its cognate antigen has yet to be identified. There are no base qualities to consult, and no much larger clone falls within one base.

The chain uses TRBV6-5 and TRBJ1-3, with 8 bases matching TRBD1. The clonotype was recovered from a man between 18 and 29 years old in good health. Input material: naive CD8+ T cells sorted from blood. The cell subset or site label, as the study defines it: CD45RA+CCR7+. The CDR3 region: CASRRDRGSGNTIYF. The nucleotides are TGTGCCAGCAGACGTGACAGGGGCTCTGGAAACACCATATATTTT.